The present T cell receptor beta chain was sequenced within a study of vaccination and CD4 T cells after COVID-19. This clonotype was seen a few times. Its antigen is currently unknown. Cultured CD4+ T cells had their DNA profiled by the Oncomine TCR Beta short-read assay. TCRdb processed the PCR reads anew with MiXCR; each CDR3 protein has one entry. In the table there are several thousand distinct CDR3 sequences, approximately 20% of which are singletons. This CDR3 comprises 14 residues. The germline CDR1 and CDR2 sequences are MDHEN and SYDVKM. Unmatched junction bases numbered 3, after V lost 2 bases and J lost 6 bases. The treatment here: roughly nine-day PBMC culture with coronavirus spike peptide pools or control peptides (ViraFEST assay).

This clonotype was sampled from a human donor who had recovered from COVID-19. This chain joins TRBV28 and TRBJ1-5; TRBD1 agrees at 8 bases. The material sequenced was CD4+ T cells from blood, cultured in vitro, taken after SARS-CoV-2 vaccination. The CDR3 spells CASSLDRGGQPQHF. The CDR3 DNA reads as TGTGCCAGCAGTTTAGACAGGGGAGGTCAGCCCCAGCATTTT. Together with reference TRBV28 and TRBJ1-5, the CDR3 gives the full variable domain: DVKVTQSSRYLVKRTGEKVFLECVQDMDHENMFWYRQDPGLGLRLIYFSYDVKMKEKGDIPEGYSVSREKKERFSLILESASTNQTSMYLCASSLDRGGQPQHFGDGTRLSIL.